This T cell receptor beta chain was captured in a study of shared clonotypes between healthy human individuals. Overall study findings and caveats: The sharing of about 5% of naive CD4 clonotypes was seen across a few donors.

Some clones are missing from TCRdb's copy, which holds only in-frame ones; the method was immunoSEQ multiplex PCR. The sample records approximately 1.4 million clones, 95% to 99% being singletons. This CDR3 spans 14 amino acids. CDR1 is LNHDA and CDR2 is SQIVND in the germline V gene (reference sequence). The V and J ends lost 6 bases and 6 bases, in that order; junction bases with no gene match: 9. For this clone: Its cognate antigen is unknown.

V gene TRBV19 combines with J gene TRBJ2-7; 9 bases map to TRBD1. Sample: naive CD4+ T cells sorted from blood. Documented subset: CD45RA+ positively selected. The sequence came from a man between 25 and 39 years old in good health. The CDR3 spells CASRLQGAIGEQYF. The CDR3 bases are TGTGCCAGTAGACTACAGGGGGCCATCGGCGAGCAGTACTTC.